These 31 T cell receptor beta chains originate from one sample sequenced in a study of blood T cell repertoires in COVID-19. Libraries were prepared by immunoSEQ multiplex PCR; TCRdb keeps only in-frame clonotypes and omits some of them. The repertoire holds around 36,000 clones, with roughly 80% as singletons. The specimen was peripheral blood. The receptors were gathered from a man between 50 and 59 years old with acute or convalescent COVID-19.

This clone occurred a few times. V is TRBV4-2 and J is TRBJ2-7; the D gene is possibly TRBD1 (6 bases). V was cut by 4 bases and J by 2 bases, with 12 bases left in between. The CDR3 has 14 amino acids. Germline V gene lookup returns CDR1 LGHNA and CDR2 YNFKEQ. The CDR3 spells CASSPWAGAYEQYF. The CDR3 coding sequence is TGTGCCAGCAGCCCTTGGGCAGGGGCCTACGAGCAGTACTTC.

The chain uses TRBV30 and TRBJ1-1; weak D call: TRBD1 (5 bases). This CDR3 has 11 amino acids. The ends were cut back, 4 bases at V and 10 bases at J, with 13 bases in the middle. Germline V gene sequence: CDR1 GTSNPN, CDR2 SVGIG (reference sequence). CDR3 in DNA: TGTGCCTGGACCAGGGCTTTGGCAGCTTTCTTT. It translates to CAWTRALAAFF.

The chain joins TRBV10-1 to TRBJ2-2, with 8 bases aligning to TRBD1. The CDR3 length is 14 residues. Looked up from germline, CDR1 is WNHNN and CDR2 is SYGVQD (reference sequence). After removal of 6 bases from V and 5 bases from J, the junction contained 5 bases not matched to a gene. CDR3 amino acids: CASRPDRATGELFF. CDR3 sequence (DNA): TGCGCCAGCAGGCCGGACAGGGCTACCGGGGAGCTGTTTTTT.

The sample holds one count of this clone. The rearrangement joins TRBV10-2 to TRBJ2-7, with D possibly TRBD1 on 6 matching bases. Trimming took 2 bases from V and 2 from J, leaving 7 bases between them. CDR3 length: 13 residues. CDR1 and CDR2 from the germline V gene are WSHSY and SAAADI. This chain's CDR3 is CASSEPGAYEQYF. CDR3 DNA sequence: TGCGCCAGCAGTGAGCCAGGGGCCTACGAGCAGTACTTC.

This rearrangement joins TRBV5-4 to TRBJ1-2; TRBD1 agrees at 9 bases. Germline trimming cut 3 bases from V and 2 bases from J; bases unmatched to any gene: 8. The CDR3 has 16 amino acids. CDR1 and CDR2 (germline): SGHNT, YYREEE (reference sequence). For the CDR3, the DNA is TGTGCCAGCAGCTCCAGTGCCGGGACAGGGAACTATGGCTACACCTTC. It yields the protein CASSSSAGTGNYGYTF.

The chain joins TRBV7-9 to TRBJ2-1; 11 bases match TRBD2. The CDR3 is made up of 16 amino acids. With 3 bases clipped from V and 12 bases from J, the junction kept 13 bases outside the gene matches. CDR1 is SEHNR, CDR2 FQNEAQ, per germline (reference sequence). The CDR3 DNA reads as TGTGCCAGCAGCTTGCTTACTAGCGGGAGACCCGAGGGGCAGTTCTTC. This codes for CASSLLTSGRPEGQFF.

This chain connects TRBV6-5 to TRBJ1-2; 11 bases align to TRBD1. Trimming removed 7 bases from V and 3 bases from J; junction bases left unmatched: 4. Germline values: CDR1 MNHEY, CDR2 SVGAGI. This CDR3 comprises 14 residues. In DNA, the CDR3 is TGTGCCAGCAATAGGGGACAGGGGGACTATGGCTACACCTTC. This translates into CASNRGQGDYGYTF.

The CDR3 bases are TGTGCCAGCAGTTCCCATTTCGGCGGGAGTTCAGATACGCAGTATTTT. Protein sequence: CASSSHFGGSSDTQYF. The V gene is TRBV6-5, the J gene TRBJ2-3; 7 nucleotides agree with TRBD2. Germline CDR1 and CDR2: MNHEY and SVGAGI. The CDR3 consists of 16 residues. V lost 4 bases to trimming and J lost 4 bases; unmatched junction nucleotides: 11.

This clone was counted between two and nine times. CDR3 protein: CASSLTRTEVLGYTF. The CDR3 nucleotides are TGTGCCAGCAGCTTAACCAGGACAGAGGTTCTTGGCTACACCTTC. This sequence joins TRBV7-9 and TRBJ1-2; TRBD1 is a possible D gene (6 bases). The CDR3 is made up of 15 amino acids. With 2 bases removed from V and 7 bases from J, the gap between germline ends came to 17 bases. Germline V gives CDR1 SEHNR, CDR2 FQNEAQ (reference sequence).

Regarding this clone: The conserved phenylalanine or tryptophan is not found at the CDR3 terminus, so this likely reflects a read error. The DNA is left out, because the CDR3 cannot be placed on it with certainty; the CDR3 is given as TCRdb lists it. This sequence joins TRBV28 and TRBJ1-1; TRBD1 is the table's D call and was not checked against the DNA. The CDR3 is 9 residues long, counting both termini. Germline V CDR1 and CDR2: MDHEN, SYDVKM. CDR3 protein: CAGTTGGLG.

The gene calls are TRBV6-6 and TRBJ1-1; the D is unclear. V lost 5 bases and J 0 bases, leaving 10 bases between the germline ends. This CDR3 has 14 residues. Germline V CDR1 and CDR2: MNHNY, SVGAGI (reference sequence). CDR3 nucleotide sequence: TGTGCCAGCAGTCGTCGGGTCCTGAACACTGAAGCTTTCTTT. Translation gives CASSRRVLNTEAFF.

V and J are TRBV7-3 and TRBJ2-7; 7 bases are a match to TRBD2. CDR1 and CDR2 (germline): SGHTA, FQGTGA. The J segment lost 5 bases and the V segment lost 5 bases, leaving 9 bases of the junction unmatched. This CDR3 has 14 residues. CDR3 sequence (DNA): TGTGCCAGCAGCCCCACGGCGGGGGTCCACGAGCAGTACTTC. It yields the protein CASSPTAGVHEQYF.

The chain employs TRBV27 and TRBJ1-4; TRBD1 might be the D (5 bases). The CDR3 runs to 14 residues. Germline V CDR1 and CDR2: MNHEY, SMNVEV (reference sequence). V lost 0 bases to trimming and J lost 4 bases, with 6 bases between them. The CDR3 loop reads CASSLSDSNEKLFF. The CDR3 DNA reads TGTGCCAGCAGTTTATCAGACAGTAATGAAAAACTGTTTTTT.

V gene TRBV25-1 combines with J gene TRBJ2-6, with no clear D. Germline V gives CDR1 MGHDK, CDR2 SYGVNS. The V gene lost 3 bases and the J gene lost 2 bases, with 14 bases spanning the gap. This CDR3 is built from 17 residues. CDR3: CASSDSRSPPGANVLTF. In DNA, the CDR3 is TGTGCCAGCAGTGATTCTCGGTCACCACCTGGGGCCAACGTCCTGACTTTC.

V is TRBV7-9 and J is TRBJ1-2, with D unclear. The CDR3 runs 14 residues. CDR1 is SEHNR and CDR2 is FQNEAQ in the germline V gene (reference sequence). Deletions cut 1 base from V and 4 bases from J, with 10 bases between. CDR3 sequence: CASSLETGSYGYTF. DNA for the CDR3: TGTGCCAGCAGCTTAGAAACGGGTAGCTATGGCTACACCTTC.

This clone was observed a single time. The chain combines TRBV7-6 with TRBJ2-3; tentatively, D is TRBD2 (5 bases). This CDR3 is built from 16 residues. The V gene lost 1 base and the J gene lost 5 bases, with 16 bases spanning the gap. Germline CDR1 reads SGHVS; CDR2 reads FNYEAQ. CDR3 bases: TGTGCCAGCAGCTTAGTTGAGGGAATTGTAGGAGATACGCAGTATTTT. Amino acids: CASSLVEGIVGDTQYF.

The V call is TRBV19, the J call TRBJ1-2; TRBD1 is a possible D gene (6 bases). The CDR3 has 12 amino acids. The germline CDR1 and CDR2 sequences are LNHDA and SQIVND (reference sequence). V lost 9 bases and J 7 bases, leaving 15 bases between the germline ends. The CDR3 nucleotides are TGTGCCAGCAAAGCACAGGGTGGTGGCTACACCTTC. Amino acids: CASKAQGGGYTF. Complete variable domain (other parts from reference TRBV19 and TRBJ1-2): DGGITQSPKYLFRKEGQNVTLSCEQNLNHDAMYWYRQDPGQGLRLIYYSQIVNDFQKGDIAEGYSVSREKKESFPLTVTSAQKNPTAFYLCASKAQGGGYTFGSGTRLTVV.

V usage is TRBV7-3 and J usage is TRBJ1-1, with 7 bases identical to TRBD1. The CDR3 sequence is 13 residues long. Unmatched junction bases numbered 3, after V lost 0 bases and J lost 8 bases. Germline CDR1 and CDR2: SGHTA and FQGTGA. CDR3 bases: TGTGCCAGCAGCTTAACTGAGGGGGCCGAAGCTTTCTTT. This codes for CASSLTEGAEAFF.

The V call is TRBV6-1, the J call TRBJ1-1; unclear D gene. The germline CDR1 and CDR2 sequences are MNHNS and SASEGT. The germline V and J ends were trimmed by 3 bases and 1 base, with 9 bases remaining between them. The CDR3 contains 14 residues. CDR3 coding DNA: TGTGCCAGCAGTGAGCAGCGAAAGAACACTGAAGCTTTCTTT. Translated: CASSEQRKNTEAFF.

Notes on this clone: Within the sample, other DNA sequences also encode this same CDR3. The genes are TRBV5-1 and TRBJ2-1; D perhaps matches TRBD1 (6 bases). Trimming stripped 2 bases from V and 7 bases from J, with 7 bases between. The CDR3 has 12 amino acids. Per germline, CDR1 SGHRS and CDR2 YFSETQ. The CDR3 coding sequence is TGCGCCAGCAGCTTACAGGGAAATGAGCAGTTCTTC. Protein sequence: CASSLQGNEQFF.

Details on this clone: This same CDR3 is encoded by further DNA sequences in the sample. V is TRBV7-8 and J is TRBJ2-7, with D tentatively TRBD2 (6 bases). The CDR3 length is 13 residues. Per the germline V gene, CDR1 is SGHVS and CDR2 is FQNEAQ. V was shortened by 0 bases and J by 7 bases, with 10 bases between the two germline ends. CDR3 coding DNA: TGTGCCAGCAGCTTAGCCGGGGGTGGTGAGCAGTACTTC. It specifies CASSLAGGGEQYF.

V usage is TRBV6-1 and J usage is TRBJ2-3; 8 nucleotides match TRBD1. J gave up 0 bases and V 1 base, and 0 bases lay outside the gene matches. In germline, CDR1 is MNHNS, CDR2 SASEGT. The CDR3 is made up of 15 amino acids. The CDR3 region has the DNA TGTGCCAGCAGTGAAGACAGGGGGAGCACAGATACGCAGTATTTT. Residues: CASSEDRGSTDTQYF.

CDR3: CASRLAGGAYNEQFF. CDR3 nucleotide sequence: TGTGCCAGTAGACTAGCGGGGGGCGCCTACAATGAGCAGTTCTTC. The V call is TRBV19, the J call TRBJ2-1; 12 bases line up with TRBD2. Germline V lookup: CDR1 LNHDA, CDR2 SQIVND (reference sequence). V lost 6 bases and J lost 2; bases outside the gene matches: 2. The CDR3 contains 15 residues. The entire variable domain, with the rest obtained from reference TRBV19 and TRBJ2-1, is as follows: DGGITQSPKYLFRKEGQNVTLSCEQNLNHDAMYWYRQDPGQGLRLIYYSQIVNDFQKGDIAEGYSVSREKKESFPLTVTSAQKNPTAFYLCASRLAGGAYNEQFFGPGTRLTVL.

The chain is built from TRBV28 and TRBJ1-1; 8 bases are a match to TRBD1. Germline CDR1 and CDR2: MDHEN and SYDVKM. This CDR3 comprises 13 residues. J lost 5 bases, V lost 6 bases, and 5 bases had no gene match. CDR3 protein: CASSTTGDTEAFF. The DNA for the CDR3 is TGTGCCAGCAGCACGACAGGGGATACTGAAGCTTTCTTT.

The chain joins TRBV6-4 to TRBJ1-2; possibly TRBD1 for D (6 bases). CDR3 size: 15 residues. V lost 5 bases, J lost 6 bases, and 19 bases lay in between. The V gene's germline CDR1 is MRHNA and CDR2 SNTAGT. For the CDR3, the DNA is TGTGCCAGCAGTCCGCGGTTGGACAGCGCCGATGGCTACACCTTC. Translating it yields CASSPRLDSADGYTF.

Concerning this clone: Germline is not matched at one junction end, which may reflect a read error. DNA for the CDR3: TGTGCCAGCAGTGACTCGGATAATTCGGGTCACCACTTT. Protein: CASSDSDNSGHHF. The gene calls are TRBV6-5 and TRBJ1-6; no firm D call. Germline V gene sequence: CDR1 MNHEY, CDR2 SVGAGI. This CDR3 is built from 13 residues.

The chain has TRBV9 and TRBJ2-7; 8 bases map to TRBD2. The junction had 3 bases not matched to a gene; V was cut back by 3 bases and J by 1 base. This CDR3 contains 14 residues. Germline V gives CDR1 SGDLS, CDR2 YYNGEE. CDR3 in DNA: TGTGCCAGCAGCGAGACTAGCGAGTCCTACGAGCAGTACTTC. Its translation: CASSETSESYEQYF.

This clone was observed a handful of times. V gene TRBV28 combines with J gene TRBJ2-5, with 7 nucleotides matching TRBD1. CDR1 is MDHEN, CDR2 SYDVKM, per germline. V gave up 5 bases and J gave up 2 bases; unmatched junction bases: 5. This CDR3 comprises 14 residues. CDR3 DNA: TGTGCCAGCAGTGGTCGCAGGGGGCAAGAGACCCAGTACTTC. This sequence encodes CASSGRRGQETQYF. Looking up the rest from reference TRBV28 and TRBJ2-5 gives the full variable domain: DVKVTQSSRYLVKRTGEKVFLECVQDMDHENMFWYRQDPGLGLRLIYFSYDVKMKEKGDIPEGYSVSREKKERFSLILESASTNQTSMYLCASSGRRGQETQYFGPGTRLLVL.

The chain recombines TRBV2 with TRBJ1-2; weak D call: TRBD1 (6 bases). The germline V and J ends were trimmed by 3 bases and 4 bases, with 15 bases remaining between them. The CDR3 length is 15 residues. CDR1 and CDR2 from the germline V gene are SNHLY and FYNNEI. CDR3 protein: CASSDGSGVSYGYTF. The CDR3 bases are TGTGCCAGCAGTGACGGCTCAGGGGTGAGCTATGGCTACACCTTC.

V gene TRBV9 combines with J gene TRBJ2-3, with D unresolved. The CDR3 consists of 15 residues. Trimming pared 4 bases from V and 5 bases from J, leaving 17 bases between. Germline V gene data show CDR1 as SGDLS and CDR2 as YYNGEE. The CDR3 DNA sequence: TGTGCCAGCAGCTTCCTGGAGCAAACGGGAGATACGCAGTATTTT. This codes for CASSFLEQTGDTQYF.

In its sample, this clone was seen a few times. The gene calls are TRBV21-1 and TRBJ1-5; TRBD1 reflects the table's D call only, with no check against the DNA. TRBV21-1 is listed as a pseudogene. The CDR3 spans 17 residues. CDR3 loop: CASSTERDRLSNQPQHF. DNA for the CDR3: TGTGCCAGCAGCACCGAGAGGGACAGGCTTAGCAATCAGCCCCAGCATTTT.